What follows describes a single T cell receptor beta chain. The antigen remains unidentified. The PCR made use of 60 Vbeta and 13 Jbeta primers. The method was immunoSEQ multiplex PCR; TCRdb's version includes in-frame clones alone and lacks a portion of them. The sample lists 150,000 to 200,000 clones; over 80% were seen once. V was shortened by 0 bases and J by 7 bases, with 14 bases between the two germline ends. The CDR3 runs to 15 residues. CDR1 and CDR2 (germline): MGHRA, YSYEKL. This sample is drawn from a study of cytomegalovirus exposure and HLA in healthy donors. Findings and limits, study-wide: Most TCR sequences were seen very rarely across donors, but some public TCRs occurred in many. A later analysis showed HLA-associated TCR beta chains outstripping equally common others in clonal expansion.

The source is a human donor in good health. The chain couples TRBV4-1 to TRBJ2-3, with a weak D call TRBD2 (6 bases). Sequencing was carried out using PBMCs. CDR3 coding DNA: TGCGCCAGCAGCCAAGAAAGGCAGGGCGGGAATACGCAGTATTTT. It yields the protein CASSQERQGGNTQYF.